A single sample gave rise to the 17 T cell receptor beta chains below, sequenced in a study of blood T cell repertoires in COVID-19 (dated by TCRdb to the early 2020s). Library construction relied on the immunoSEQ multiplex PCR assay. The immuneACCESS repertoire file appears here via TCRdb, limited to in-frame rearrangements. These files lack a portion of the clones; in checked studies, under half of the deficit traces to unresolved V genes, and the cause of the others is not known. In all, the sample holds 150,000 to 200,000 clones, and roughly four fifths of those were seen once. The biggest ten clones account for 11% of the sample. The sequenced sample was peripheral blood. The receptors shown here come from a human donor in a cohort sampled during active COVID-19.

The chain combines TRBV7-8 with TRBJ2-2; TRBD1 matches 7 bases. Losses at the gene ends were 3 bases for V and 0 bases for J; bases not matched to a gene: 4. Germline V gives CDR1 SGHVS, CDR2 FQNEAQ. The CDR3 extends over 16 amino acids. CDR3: CASSLGTVANTGELFF. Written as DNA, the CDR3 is TGTGCCAGCAGCTTGGGGACAGTCGCGAACACCGGGGAGCTGTTTTTT.

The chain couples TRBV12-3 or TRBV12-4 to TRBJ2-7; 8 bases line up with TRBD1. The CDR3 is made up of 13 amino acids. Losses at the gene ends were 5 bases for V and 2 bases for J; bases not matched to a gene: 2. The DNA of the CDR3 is TGTGCCAGCAGTAGGGACAGGACCTACGAGCAGTACTTC. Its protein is CASSRDRTYEQYF.

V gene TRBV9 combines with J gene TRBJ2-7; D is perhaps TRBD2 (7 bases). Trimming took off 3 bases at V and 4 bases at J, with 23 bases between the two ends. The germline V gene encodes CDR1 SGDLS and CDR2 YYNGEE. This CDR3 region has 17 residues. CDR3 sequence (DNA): TGTGCCAGCAGCGCCGGAATAGGGGGGGTCCTTTCTTACGAGCAGTACTTC. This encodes CASSAGIGGVLSYEQYF.

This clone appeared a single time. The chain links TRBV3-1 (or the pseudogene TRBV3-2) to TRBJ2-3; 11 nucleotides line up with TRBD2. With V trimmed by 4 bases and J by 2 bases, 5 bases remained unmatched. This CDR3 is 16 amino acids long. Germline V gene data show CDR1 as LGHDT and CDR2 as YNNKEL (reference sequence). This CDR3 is CASSPGTSGYTDTQYF. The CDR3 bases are TGTGCCAGCAGCCCGGGGACTAGCGGATACACAGATACGCAGTATTTT.

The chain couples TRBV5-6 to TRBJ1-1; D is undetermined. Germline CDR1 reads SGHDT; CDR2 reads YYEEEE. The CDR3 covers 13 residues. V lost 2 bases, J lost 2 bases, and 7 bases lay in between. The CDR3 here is CASSFGENTEAFF. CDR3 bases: TGTGCCAGCAGCTTCGGGGAAAACACTGAAGCTTTCTTT.

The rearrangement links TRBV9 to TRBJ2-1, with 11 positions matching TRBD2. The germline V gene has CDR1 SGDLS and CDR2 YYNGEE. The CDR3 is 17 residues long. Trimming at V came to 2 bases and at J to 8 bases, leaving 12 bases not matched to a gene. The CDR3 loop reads CASSVVAGGPHDDEQFF. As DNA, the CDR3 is TGTGCCAGCAGCGTCGTAGCGGGGGGGCCCCATGATGATGAGCAGTTCTTC.

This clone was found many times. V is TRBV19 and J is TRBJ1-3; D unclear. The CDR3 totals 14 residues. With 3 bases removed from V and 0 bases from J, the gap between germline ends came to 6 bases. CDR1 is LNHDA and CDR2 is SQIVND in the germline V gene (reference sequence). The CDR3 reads CASSIYTSGNTIYF. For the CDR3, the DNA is TGTGCCAGTAGTATCTATACCTCTGGAAACACCATATATTTT. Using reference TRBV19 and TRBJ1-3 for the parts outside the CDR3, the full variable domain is DGGITQSPKYLFRKEGQNVTLSCEQNLNHDAMYWYRQDPGQGLRLIYYSQIVNDFQKGDIAEGYSVSREKKESFPLTVTSAQKNPTAFYLCASSIYTSGNTIYFGEGSWLTVV.

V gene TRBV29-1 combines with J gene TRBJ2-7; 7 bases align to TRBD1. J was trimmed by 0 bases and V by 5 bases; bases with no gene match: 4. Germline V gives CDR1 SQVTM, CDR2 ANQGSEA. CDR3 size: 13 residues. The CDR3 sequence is CSVRQGSSYEQYF. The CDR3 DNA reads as TGCAGCGTTCGACAGGGCAGCTCCTACGAGCAGTACTTC.

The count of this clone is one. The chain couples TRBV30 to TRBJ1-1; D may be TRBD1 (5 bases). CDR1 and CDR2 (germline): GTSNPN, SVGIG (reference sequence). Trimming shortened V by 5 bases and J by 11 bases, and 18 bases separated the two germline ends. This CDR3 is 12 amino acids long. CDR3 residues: CAWSGGQRQAFF. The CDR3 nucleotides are TGTGCCTGGTCCGGAGGGCAGAGACAGGCTTTCTTT.

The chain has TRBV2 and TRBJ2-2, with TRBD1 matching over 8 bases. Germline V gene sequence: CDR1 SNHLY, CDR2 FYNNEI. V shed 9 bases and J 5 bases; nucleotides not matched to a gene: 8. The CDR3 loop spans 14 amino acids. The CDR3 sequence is CARRTTGVTGELFF. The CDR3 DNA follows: TGTGCCAGGCGGACGACAGGGGTGACCGGGGAGCTGTTTTTT.

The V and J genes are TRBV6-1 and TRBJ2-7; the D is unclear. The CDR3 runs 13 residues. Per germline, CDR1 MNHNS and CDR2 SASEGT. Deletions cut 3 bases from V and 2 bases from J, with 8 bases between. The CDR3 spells CASSEQATYEQYF. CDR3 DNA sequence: TGTGCCAGCAGTGAGCAGGCGACCTACGAGCAGTACTTC.

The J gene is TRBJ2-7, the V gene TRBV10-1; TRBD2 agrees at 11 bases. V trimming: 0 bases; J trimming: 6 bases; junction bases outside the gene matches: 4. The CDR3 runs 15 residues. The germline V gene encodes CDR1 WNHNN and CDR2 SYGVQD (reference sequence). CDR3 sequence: CASSESGSGRGEQYF. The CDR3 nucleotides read TGCGCCAGCAGTGAGTCAGGTAGCGGGAGGGGCGAGCAGTACTTC.

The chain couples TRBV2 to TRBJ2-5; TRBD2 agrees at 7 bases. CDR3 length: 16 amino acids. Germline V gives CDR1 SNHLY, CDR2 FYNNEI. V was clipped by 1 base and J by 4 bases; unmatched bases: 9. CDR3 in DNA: TGTGCCAGCAGTGAAGGGTGGGCGGGAGAAGGAGAGACCCAGTACTTC. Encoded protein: CASSEGWAGEGETQYF. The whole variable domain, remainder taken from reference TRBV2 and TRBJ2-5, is EPEVTQTPSHQVTQMGQEVILRCVPISNHLYFYWYRQILGQKVEFLVSFYNNEISEKSEIFDDQFSVERPDGSNFTLKIRSTKLEDSAMYFCASSEGWAGEGETQYFGPGTRLLVL.

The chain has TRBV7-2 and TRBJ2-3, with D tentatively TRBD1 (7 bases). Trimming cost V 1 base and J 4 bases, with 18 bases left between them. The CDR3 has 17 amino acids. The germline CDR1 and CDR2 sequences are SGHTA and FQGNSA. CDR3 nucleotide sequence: TGTGCCAGCAGCTTAGGGTTCAGGCAGGGGGGTCCAGATACGCAGTATTTT. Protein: CASSLGFRQGGPDTQYF.

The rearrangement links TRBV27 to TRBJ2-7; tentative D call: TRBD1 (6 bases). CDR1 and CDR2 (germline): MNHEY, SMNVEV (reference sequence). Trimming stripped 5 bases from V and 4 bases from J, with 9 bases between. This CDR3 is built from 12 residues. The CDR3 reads CASSLQGYEQYF. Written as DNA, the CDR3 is TGTGCCAGCAGTCTACAGGGTTACGAGCAGTACTTC.

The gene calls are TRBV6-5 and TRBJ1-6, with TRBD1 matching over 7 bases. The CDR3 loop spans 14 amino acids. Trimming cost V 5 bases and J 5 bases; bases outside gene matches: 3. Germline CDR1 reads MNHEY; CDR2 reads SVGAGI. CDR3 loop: CASSLGQNNSPLHF. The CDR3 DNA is TGTGCCAGCAGTCTGGGACAGAATAATTCACCCCTCCACTTT.

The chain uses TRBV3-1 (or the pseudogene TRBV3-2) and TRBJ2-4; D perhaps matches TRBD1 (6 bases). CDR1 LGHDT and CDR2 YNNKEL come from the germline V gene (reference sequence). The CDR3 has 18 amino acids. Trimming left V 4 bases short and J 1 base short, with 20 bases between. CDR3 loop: CASSRRYREPLAKNIQYF. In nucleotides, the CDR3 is TGTGCCAGCAGCCGACGATACAGGGAACCACTCGCCAAAAACATTCAGTACTTC.